The sample holds many counts of the clone carrying this TCR beta chain. Its antigen is unknown. RNA transcripts served as the template for amplifying TCR beta CDR3 regions. In the first-round RT-PCR of the TCR CDR3, the HTBI primer set was used. MiXCR, run by TCRdb on the multiplex PCR reads, gives a single entry per CDR3 protein. Here the sample spans about 420,000 distinct CDR3 sequences, roughly 13% being singletons. Diagnoses rested on clinical symptoms, serum thyroxine and TRAb, thyroid ultrasound and orbital computed tomography. The source of the sample is a study of T cells in Graves' hyperthyroidism and ophthalmopathy. The overall study: Initial diagnosis, before any treatment, was when peripheral blood was collected. Study-level results: Ophthalmopathy was identified by the model a median 6.5 months ahead of onset. Ophthalmopathy cases were set apart from stable hyperthyroidism by a 13 V-J model.

This receptor was obtained from a woman in her late teens or twenties with Graves' hyperthyroidism. Source material: blood.

The CDR3 nucleotides are TGTGCCAGCAGCCAGAGACAGGGATCCTACGAGCAGTACTTC. The encoded protein is CASSQRQGSYEQYF. The chain joins TRBV3-1 to TRBJ2-7, with 7 bases matching TRBD1. Germline V gives CDR1 LGHDT, CDR2 YNNKEL (reference sequence). The CDR3 runs 14 residues. Trimming at V came to 3 bases and at J to 1 base, leaving 3 bases not matched to a gene.